This TCR beta chain was sequenced for a study of Siglec-9 on CD8 T cells in melanoma. CDR3 length: 14 amino acids. The V segment lost 8 bases and the J segment 3 bases; nucleotides outside the gene matches: 5. The germline V gene has CDR1 MNHEY and CDR2 SVGAGI. This clone was seen just once. Measured with immunoSEQ multiplex PCR; TCRdb has only the in-frame clones, and not every one. The top ten clones hold under 6.5% of a sample with tens of thousands of clones, 80% of them seen once. The receptor comes from a human donor in good health. Input material: Siglec-9- CD8+ T cells sorted from blood. The gene calls are TRBV6-5 and TRBJ2-1; TRBD2 matches 9 bases. This chain's CDR3 is CASRLAGVYNEQFF. The DNA of the CDR3 is TGTGCCAGCCGTTTAGCGGGAGTCTACAATGAGCAGTTCTTC.